One and the same sample provided the 9 T cell receptor beta chains below, sequenced in a study of early T cells in non-severe SARS-CoV-2 infection. In TCRdb, the 5' RACE reads were re-called with MiXCR into one record per CDR3 protein. Of 55,000 to 80,000 distinct CDR3 sequences in the sample, 10% to 15% were seen once. The sequenced sample was whole blood. The receptors come from an adult who was a healthcare worker with PCR-confirmed SARS-CoV-2 infection or an uninfected control (not recorded which).

The gene calls are TRBV5-1 and TRBJ2-3; 14 bases are shared with TRBD2. The junction had 5 bases not matched to a gene; V was cut back by 4 bases and J by 7 bases. This CDR3 has 15 residues. CDR1 is SGHRS, CDR2 YFSETQ, per germline. The CDR3 spells CASSRLAGGLNTQYF. CDR3 DNA: TGCGCCAGCAGCCGACTAGCGGGGGGGCTGAATACGCAGTATTTT.

Ten or more counts support this clonotype. The V and J genes are TRBV7-3 and TRBJ2-2; 9 nucleotides line up with TRBD1. The V and J ends lost 5 bases and 2 bases, in that order; junction bases with no gene match: 3. Germline CDR1 SGHTA, CDR2 FQGTGA. This CDR3 spans 15 amino acids. The CDR3 here is CASSPGQGNTGELFF. For the CDR3, the DNA is TGTGCCAGCAGCCCGGGACAGGGAAACACCGGGGAGCTGTTTTTT.

This clonotype has only a few counts. J is TRBJ1-5 and V is TRBV18; 8 positions agree with TRBD1. The CDR3 runs to 16 residues. Germline CDR1 KGHSH, CDR2 LQKENI. V dropped 5 bases and J dropped 3; count of bases not matched to a gene: 9. The CDR3 bases are TGTGCCAGCTCAAAAACCGGGACAGGTAACAATCAGCCCCAGCATTTT. This codes for CASSKTGTGNNQPQHF.

In its sample, this clonotype was seen many times. The genes are TRBV12-3 or TRBV12-4 and TRBJ1-5, with 10 bases matching TRBD1. The CDR3 sequence is 15 residues long. The ends lost 7 bases at V and 6 bases at J; junction bases unmatched: 9. Here the CDR3 DNA reads TGTGCCAGCACCAAGACAGGGGGCATGAGTCAGCCCCAGCATTTT. Translation: CASTKTGGMSQPQHF.

This chain links TRBV2 with TRBJ2-1; D is ambiguous. The CDR3 loop spans 15 amino acids. In germline, CDR1 is SNHLY, CDR2 FYNNEI. V shed 8 bases and J shed 1 base, with 15 bases lying between them. The CDR3, as DNA: TGTGCCAGCGCGCCCACCCGGGCTTCCTACAATGAGCAGTTCTTC. Translating it yields CASAPTRASYNEQFF.

The chain combines TRBV19 with TRBJ2-5; D not resolved. Germline lookup yields CDR1 LNHDA and CDR2 SQIVND (reference sequence). This CDR3 has 14 amino acids. Trimming removed 3 bases from V and 7 bases from J, with 15 bases in between. DNA for the CDR3: TGTGCCAGTAGTATCAGTGGTGACGGTGGGACCCAGTACTTC. Its protein product is CASSISGDGGTQYF. The full variable domain, with the rest looked up from reference TRBV19 and TRBJ2-5, is DGGITQSPKYLFRKEGQNVTLSCEQNLNHDAMYWYRQDPGQGLRLIYYSQIVNDFQKGDIAEGYSVSREKKESFPLTVTSAQKNPTAFYLCASSISGDGGTQYFGPGTRLLVL.

This clonotype was counted ten times or more. V is TRBV14 and J is TRBJ2-5, with D perhaps TRBD1 (7 bases). This CDR3 contains 15 residues. Germline V gives CDR1 SGHDN, CDR2 FVKESK. Trimming left V 0 bases short and J 2 bases short, with 10 bases between. CDR3 nucleotide sequence: TGTGCCAGCAGCCAAGAGGAGGGGGCTCAAGAGACCCAGTACTTC. Amino acids: CASSQEEGAQETQYF.

This clonotype showed up just a few times. The chain carries TRBV5-4 and TRBJ2-1, with D possibly being TRBD2 (5 bases). The CDR3 consists of 15 residues. Per germline, CDR1 SGHNT and CDR2 YYREEE (reference sequence). Deletions cut 4 bases from V and 0 bases from J, with 11 bases between. The DNA for the CDR3 is TGTGCCAGCAGCCCCCGGGGTGCCTCCTACAATGAGCAGTTCTTC. Amino acid sequence: CASSPRGASYNEQFF.

V usage is TRBV5-1 and J usage is TRBJ2-7; D possibly corresponds to TRBD1 (6 bases). This CDR3 contains 13 residues. Germline values: CDR1 SGHRS, CDR2 YFSETQ. The V gene lost 4 bases and the J gene lost 0 bases, with 8 bases spanning the gap. DNA for the CDR3: TGCGCCAGCAGCCCGGACAGCTCCTACGAGCAGTACTTC. Residues: CASSPDSSYEQYF.